Below, 17 T cell receptor beta chains from the same sample are listed, as sequenced in a study of cytotoxic CD8 clonotypes in ibrutinib-treated CLL. The table came from immunoSEQ multiplex PCR; TCRdb's copy has only in-frame clones and leaves some out. The sample gives fewer than 150,000 clones, approximately 81% of which show up once; roughly 3.3% is in the top ten. Sequencing used PBMCs, obtained after 24 months of ibrutinib treatment. The receptors here all came from a human donor with chronic lymphocytic leukemia.

The chain has TRBV2 and TRBJ2-2; D remains ambiguous. V lost 10 bases and J 5 bases, leaving 17 bases between the germline ends. Per germline, CDR1 SNHLY and CDR2 FYNNEI. The CDR3 is made up of 14 amino acids. The chain's CDR3 is CATIPPSWTGELFF. The CDR3, as DNA: TGTGCCACCATACCCCCTAGTTGGACCGGGGAGCTGTTTTTT.

The chain links TRBV13 to TRBJ2-1, with 11 bases aligning to TRBD2. This CDR3 region has 18 residues. J lost 8 bases, V lost 1 base, and 13 bases had no gene match. CDR1 and CDR2 (germline): PRHDT, FYEKMQ (reference sequence). The CDR3 DNA follows: TGTGCCAGCAGCTTAGACGCGGTGTTTAGCGGGGGGGCCTATGAGCAGTTCTTC. This sequence encodes CASSLDAVFSGGAYEQFF.

This clone was observed once. V is TRBV20-1 and J is TRBJ2-5, with D unclear. Germline V gene sequence: CDR1 DFQATT, CDR2 SNEGSKA (reference sequence). This CDR3 is built from 10 residues. Trimming stripped 2 bases from V and 5 bases from J, with 3 bases between. The CDR3 spells CSARYETQYF. The DNA for the CDR3 is TGCAGTGCTAGATATGAGACCCAGTACTTC.

V usage is TRBV5-1 and J usage is TRBJ2-3, with TRBD1 matching 7 bases. The trim removed 0 bases at V and 0 bases at J, leaving 4 bases unmatched. The germline gives CDR1 SGHRS, CDR2 YFSETQ. The CDR3 sequence is 16 residues long. CDR3 sequence: CASSLGDRPSTDTQYF. CDR3 coding DNA: TGCGCCAGCAGCTTGGGGGACAGACCGAGCACAGATACGCAGTATTTT.

The chain links TRBV6-5 to TRBJ2-7; D unclear. CDR1 is MNHEY, CDR2 SVGAGI, per germline. This CDR3 is 13 amino acids long. V lost 3 bases and J lost 0, with 6 bases in between. The CDR3 DNA reads as TGTGCCAGCAGTTATCAGGTCTCCTACGAGCAGTACTTC. Translated: CASSYQVSYEQYF.

The V gene is TRBV11-2, the J gene TRBJ2-7, with D perhaps TRBD1 (5 bases). CDR1 is SGHAT and CDR2 is FQNNGV in the germline V gene. CDR3 length equals 12 residues. Trimming stripped 4 bases from V and 1 base from J, with 5 bases between. The CDR3 loop reads CASSSGSYEQYF. The CDR3 region has the DNA TGTGCCAGCAGCTCAGGGTCCTACGAGCAGTACTTC.

The CDR3 is CASSLQGIRYEQYF. The CDR3 nucleotides read TGTGCCAGCAGCCTACAGGGGATTCGTTACGAGCAGTACTTC. The chain is built from TRBV6-1 and TRBJ2-7; 7 bases align to TRBD1. CDR3 size: 14 residues. Per germline, CDR1 MNHNS and CDR2 SASEGT. V dropped 6 bases and J dropped 4; count of bases not matched to a gene: 9.

V is TRBV7-3 and J is TRBJ2-1, with 13 bases aligning to TRBD2. Germline V gives CDR1 SGHTA, CDR2 FQGTGA. V lost 3 bases to trimming and J lost 1 base; unmatched junction nucleotides: 15. The CDR3 consists of 21 residues. CDR3 in amino acids: CASSFPGAGRTSGGSYNEQFF. CDR3 bases: TGTGCCAGCAGCTTCCCCGGGGCCGGACGGACTAGCGGGGGATCCTACAATGAGCAGTTCTTC.

The rearrangement joins TRBV18 to TRBJ1-2; D call uncertain. Trimming removed 3 bases from V and 4 bases from J, with 3 bases in between. The CDR3 totals 11 residues. The germline CDR1 and CDR2 sequences are KGHSH and LQKENI. In DNA form, the CDR3 reads TGTGCCAGCTCACCTGGCTATGGCTACACCTTC. The encoded protein is CASSPGYGYTF. The whole variable domain, filled in from reference TRBV18 and TRBJ1-2, reads NAGVMQNPRHLVRRRGQEARLRCSPMKGHSHVYWYRQLPEEGLKFMVYLQKENIIDESGMPKERFSAEFPKEGPSILRIQQVVRGDSAAYFCASSPGYGYTFGSGTRLTVV.

The chain carries TRBV6-1 and TRBJ2-1; D is unclear. This CDR3 is 10 amino acids long. With 7 bases removed from V and 6 bases from J, the gap between germline ends came to 4 bases. The germline CDR1 and CDR2 sequences are MNHNS and SASEGT. For the CDR3, the DNA is TGTGCCAGCAAGGTCAATGAGCAGTTCTTC. The encoded protein is CASKVNEQFF.

This rearrangement joins TRBV19 to TRBJ2-5, with D hard to call. The CDR3 is 14 amino acids. Per germline, CDR1 LNHDA and CDR2 SQIVND (reference sequence). Deletions cut 4 bases from V and 1 base from J, with 10 bases between. As DNA, the CDR3 is TGTGCCAGTAGTAGTGACTGGACCCAAGAGACCCAGTACTTC. Translated: CASSSDWTQETQYF.

The chain is built from TRBV27 and TRBJ1-1, with a weak D call TRBD1 (6 bases). Between the trimmed V and J ends, which lost 4 bases and 4 bases, there was a span of 19 bases. The CDR3 spans 16 residues. The germline gives CDR1 MNHEY, CDR2 SMNVEV (reference sequence). In nucleotides, the CDR3 is TGTGCCAGCAGTTCACAATTCACAAGGACAGTCACTGAAGCTTTCTTT. Its translation: CASSSQFTRTVTEAFF.

The chain has TRBV9 and TRBJ1-1; perhaps TRBD1 as D (6 bases). This CDR3 is 13 amino acids long. The germline V and J ends were trimmed by 0 bases and 9 bases, with 12 bases remaining between them. The germline V gene encodes CDR1 SGDLS and CDR2 YYNGEE. CDR3 loop: CASSVDQGRQAFF. DNA of the CDR3: TGTGCCAGCAGCGTAGATCAGGGGCGGCAAGCTTTCTTT. The whole variable domain, filled in from reference TRBV9 and TRBJ1-1, reads DSGVTQTPKHLITATGQRVTLRCSPRSGDLSVYWYQQSLDQGLQFLIQYYNGEERAKGNILERFSAQQFPDLHSELNLSSLELGDSALYFCASSVDQGRQAFFGQGTRLTVV.

V is TRBV5-4 and J is TRBJ2-3, with D uncertain. V dropped 7 bases and J dropped 2 bases, with 11 bases sitting between them. The length of the CDR3 is 13 residues. CDR1 and CDR2 (germline): SGHNT, YYREEE (reference sequence). CDR3 bases: TGTGCCAGCGGAAACCTCAACACAGATACGCAGTATTTT. Amino acids: CASGNLNTDTQYF.

The CDR3 is CASSLVVGSENYGYTF. CDR3 DNA sequence: TGTGCCAGCAGCTTAGTGGTTGGCAGTGAGAACTATGGCTACACCTTC. The V gene is TRBV7-8, the J gene TRBJ1-2, with D uncertain. The CDR3 is 16 residues long. Trimming stripped 1 base from V and 2 bases from J, with 14 bases between. CDR1 is SGHVS, CDR2 FQNEAQ, per germline.

CDR3 DNA: TGTGCCAGCAGCTTCGACAGGGGATACACTGAAGCTTTCTTT. It translates to CASSFDRGYTEAFF. V is TRBV5-4 and J is TRBJ1-1; the match to TRBD1 covers 8 bases. Germline V gives CDR1 SGHNT, CDR2 YYREEE (reference sequence). Trimming took 2 bases from V and 3 from J; bases not matched to a gene: 3. This CDR3 is 14 amino acids long.

The chain links TRBV10-1 to TRBJ2-3; 11 nucleotides line up with TRBD2. Germline loops: CDR1 WNHNN, CDR2 SYGVQD (reference sequence). The CDR3 sequence is 15 residues long. Losses at the gene ends were 5 bases for V and 2 bases for J; bases not matched to a gene: 3. CDR3 DNA sequence: TGCGCCAGCAGTAAACTAGCGGGGGCCACAGATACGCAGTATTTT. This codes for CASSKLAGATDTQYF.